Each of the 27 T cell receptor beta chains below was sequenced from the same sample in a study of T-cell reconstitution after alpha-beta-depleted transplantation in children. Preparing the TCRbeta library involved the use of unique molecular identifiers. TCRdb reprocessed the PCR reads via MiXCR and lists one record per CDR3 protein. The sample contains about 540,000 distinct CDR3 sequences, around 27% of which appear only once. This specimen was PBMCs, taken before TCRalphabeta/CD19-depleted stem cell transplant. These receptors originate from a boy under three years old with Wiskott-Aldrich syndrome, due to receive a stem cell transplant.

The chain recombines TRBV27 with TRBJ2-1; D may match TRBD1 or TRBD2 (5 bases each). Trimming shortened V by 5 bases and J by 0 bases, and 11 bases separated the two germline ends. Germline-derived CDR1 and CDR2 are MNHEY and SMNVEV (reference sequence). This CDR3 has 15 residues. CDR3 residues: CASSPGTDSYNEQFF. CDR3 in DNA: TGTGCCAGCAGTCCCGGGACGGACTCCTACAATGAGCAGTTCTTC.

V gene TRBV6-6 combines with J gene TRBJ2-7; D unclear. V lost 5 bases, J lost 3 bases, and 11 bases lay in between. The CDR3 spans 13 residues. Germline loops: CDR1 MNHNY, CDR2 SVGAGI (reference sequence). The DNA for the CDR3 is TGTGCCAGCAGTGGTGGATGGGTCTACGAGCAGTACTTC. Translation: CASSGGWVYEQYF.

In the case of this clonotype: The junction and the germline gene differ at one end; a read error may be behind it. The CDR3 bases are TGCGCCATCAGCTTGGCTTCTAGCGGGAGCCAATACGAGCAGTACTTC. Its translation: CAISLASSGSQYEQYF. The J gene is TRBJ2-7, the V gene TRBV5-1; 10 nucleotides align to TRBD2. The CDR3 has 16 amino acids. Germline V gene sequence: CDR1 SGHRS, CDR2 YFSETQ.

The chain uses TRBV12-3 or TRBV12-4 and TRBJ1-2; D unresolved. The CDR3 runs 15 residues. V lost 5 bases and J 0 bases, leaving 13 bases between the germline ends. CDR3: CASSPLGWANYGYTF. The CDR3 region has the DNA TGTGCCAGCAGTCCGTTAGGGTGGGCTAACTATGGCTACACCTTC.

This clonotype has just a few counts. V usage is TRBV28 and J usage is TRBJ2-3; 10 bases line up with TRBD1. CDR3 length equals 17 residues. Germline-derived CDR1 and CDR2 are MDHEN and SYDVKM. Germline trimming cut 5 bases from V and 7 bases from J; bases unmatched to any gene: 15. The CDR3 reads CASSDPGTGASRNTQYF. In DNA, the CDR3 is TGTGCCAGCAGTGACCCCGGGACAGGGGCATCAAGAAATACGCAGTATTTT.

This clonotype was observed at least ten times. At one of its ends the junction is not consistent with the germline gene, which may arise from a read error. J is TRBJ2-1 and V is TRBV5-1, with TRBD1 matching 8 bases. Looked up from germline, CDR1 is SGHRS and CDR2 is YFSETQ. The CDR3 runs 15 residues. Here the CDR3 DNA reads TGTGCCAGCAGCCTCGGACAGGGAAGCTACAATGAGCAGTTCTTC. This codes for CASSLGQGSYNEQFF.

This clonotype has a handful of counts. V and J are TRBV28 and TRBJ2-7, with D maybe TRBD2 (5 bases). The CDR3 totals 14 residues. Germline values: CDR1 MDHEN, CDR2 SYDVKM. Trimming shortened V by 7 bases and J by 2 bases, and 15 bases separated the two germline ends. The CDR3 reads CASMRYLGAYEQYF. The CDR3 bases are TGTGCCAGCATGCGCTACCTCGGGGCCTACGAGCAGTACTTC.

This chain connects TRBV5-6 to TRBJ2-4; D possibly corresponds to TRBD2 (5 bases). The CDR3 is made up of 13 amino acids. V dropped 0 bases and J dropped 6 bases, with 7 bases sitting between them. Germline CDR1 SGHDT, CDR2 YYEEEE. The CDR3 spells CASSLVGVNIQYF. The CDR3 DNA reads as TGTGCCAGCAGCTTGGTGGGAGTAAACATTCAGTACTTC. The variable domain in full, completed from reference TRBV5-6 and TRBJ2-4, reads DAGVTQSPTHLIKTRGQQVTLRCSPKSGHDTVSWYQQALGQGPQFIFQYYEEEERQRGNFPDRFSGHQFPNYSSELNVNALLLGDSALYLCASSLVGVNIQYFGAGTRLSVL.

The rearrangement links TRBV5-1 to TRBJ2-1; TRBD2 matches 7 bases. Germline values: CDR1 SGHRS, CDR2 YFSETQ. The CDR3 consists of 15 residues. V lost 3 bases, J lost 9 bases, and 12 bases stayed unmatched. The CDR3 is CASSSLKGGPSEQFF. CDR3 nucleotide sequence: TGCGCCAGCAGCTCCCTAAAGGGAGGGCCGTCTGAGCAGTTCTTC.

The genes are TRBV15 and TRBJ2-1; a weak D match, TRBD2 (5 bases). The CDR3 loop spans 14 amino acids. V lost 1 base, J lost 8 bases, and 12 bases lay in between. CDR1 and CDR2 from the germline V gene are LNHNV and YYDKDF (reference sequence). The chain's CDR3 is CATSRGSRGHEQFF. The CDR3 DNA follows: TGTGCCACCAGCAGAGGTAGTAGAGGGCATGAGCAGTTCTTC.

V usage is TRBV5-6 and J usage is TRBJ2-7; 7 bases line up with TRBD1. Germline-derived CDR1 and CDR2 are SGHDT and YYEEEE. The CDR3 runs 14 residues. V dropped 4 bases and J dropped 2; count of bases not matched to a gene: 6. CDR3 in DNA: TGTGCCAGCAGCCTCGGGGACAGTGCCTACGAGCAGTACTTC. The encoded protein is CASSLGDSAYEQYF.

The rearrangement links TRBV15 to TRBJ2-7; 8 bases fit TRBD1. Looked up from germline, CDR1 is LNHNV and CDR2 is YYDKDF (reference sequence). The CDR3 is 16 residues long. V shed 1 base and J 4 bases; nucleotides not matched to a gene: 9. This CDR3 is CATSRGPDRALYEQYF. CDR3 bases: TGTGCCACCAGCAGAGGCCCGGACAGGGCATTATACGAGCAGTACTTC.

This clonotype was counted only a few times. V gene TRBV5-1 combines with J gene TRBJ1-2; D ambiguous. The CDR3 runs 12 residues. The V end lost 3 bases, the J end lost 6 bases, and 9 bases lay between the germline ends. In germline, CDR1 is SGHRS, CDR2 YFSETQ. The CDR3 spells CASSSGVNGYTF. The CDR3 coding sequence is TGCGCCAGCAGCTCAGGAGTTAATGGCTACACCTTC.

The rearrangement links TRBV18 to TRBJ2-7; D is possibly TRBD1 (5 bases). CDR1 is KGHSH and CDR2 is LQKENI in the germline V gene. This CDR3 has 13 amino acids. V was cut by 3 bases and J by 6 bases, with 12 bases left in between. CDR3 in DNA: TGTGCCAGCTCACCGTCCTTCCAGGGCGAGCAGTACTTC. This sequence encodes CASSPSFQGEQYF.

This chain uses TRBV20-1 with TRBJ2-1, with 8 bases lining up with TRBD2. The CDR3 covers 15 residues. After removal of 7 bases from V and 5 bases from J, the junction contained 13 bases not matched to a gene. Germline CDR1 and CDR2: DFQATT and SNEGSKA (reference sequence). The CDR3 here is CSVGVVAGRDNEQFF. In DNA form, the CDR3 reads TGCAGTGTAGGGGTGGTAGCGGGACGCGACAATGAGCAGTTCTTC.

V and J are TRBV24-1 and TRBJ2-1; 9 positions agree with TRBD2. This CDR3 is 15 amino acids long. CDR1 KGHDR and CDR2 SFDVKD come from the germline V gene. After removal of 4 bases from V and 5 bases from J, the junction contained 5 bases not matched to a gene. The CDR3 spells CATSEGTSWDNEQFF. CDR3 bases: TGTGCCACCAGTGAAGGGACTAGCTGGGACAATGAGCAGTTCTTC.

A few counts support this clonotype. The chain has TRBV20-1 and TRBJ1-1; 9 bases map to TRBD1. Unmatched junction bases numbered 11, after V lost 6 bases and J lost 0 bases. Germline CDR1 DFQATT, CDR2 SNEGSKA (reference sequence). The CDR3 totals 16 residues. The CDR3 protein is CSAQVPGQGLNTEAFF. Here the CDR3 DNA reads TGCAGTGCCCAGGTCCCGGGACAGGGACTGAACACTGAAGCTTTCTTT.

The J gene is TRBJ2-1, the V gene TRBV29-1; 7 bases are shared with TRBD2. The CDR3 consists of 15 residues. Trimming removed 7 bases from V and 4 bases from J; junction bases left unmatched: 13. Looked up from germline, CDR1 is SQVTM and CDR2 is ANQGSEA. CDR3 residues: CSAPGASGLYNEQFF. CDR3 coding DNA: TGCAGCGCCCCTGGGGCTAGCGGACTTTACAATGAGCAGTTCTTC.

The chain links TRBV5-5 to TRBJ2-5; 10 nucleotides match TRBD2. The CDR3 has 15 amino acids. Germline CDR1 and CDR2: SGHKS and YYEKEE (reference sequence). J was trimmed by 4 bases and V by 2 bases; bases with no gene match: 5. Here the CDR3 reads CASSFGGLARETQYF. Here the CDR3 DNA reads TGTGCCAGCAGCTTTGGGGGACTAGCGCGAGAGACCCAGTACTTC.

The rearrangement links TRBV5-1 to TRBJ2-1; TRBD2 agrees at 10 bases. J lost 5 bases, V lost 8 bases, and 7 bases had no gene match. Germline V gene lookup returns CDR1 SGHRS and CDR2 YFSETQ. CDR3 size: 14 residues. Here the CDR3 DNA reads TGCGCCAGTAAAATTAGCGGGAGGAACAATGAGCAGTTCTTC. Amino acid sequence: CASKISGRNNEQFF.

This clonotype was seen only a few times. The chain recombines TRBV20-1 with TRBJ1-2; unclear D gene. Trimming stripped 5 bases from V and 5 bases from J, with 9 bases between. The CDR3 spans 11 residues. From germline, CDR1 is DFQATT and CDR2 SNEGSKA (reference sequence). CDR3 in amino acids: CSAVVNYGYTF. CDR3 in DNA: TGCAGTGCTGTTGTGAATTATGGCTACACCTTC.

This clonotype has a handful of counts. The chain combines TRBV11-2 with TRBJ2-7; 12 nucleotides align to TRBD1. The V and J ends lost 5 bases and 5 bases, in that order; junction bases with no gene match: 4. CDR1 SGHAT and CDR2 FQNNGV come from the germline V gene. CDR3 length: 14 amino acids. The CDR3 spells CASSRDRGHHEQYF. CDR3 DNA: TGTGCCAGCAGCCGGGACAGGGGGCACCACGAGCAGTACTTC.

The rearrangement joins TRBV20-1 to TRBJ2-1; no clear D. Germline V lookup: CDR1 DFQATT, CDR2 SNEGSKA (reference sequence). V lost 5 bases to trimming and J lost 3 bases, with 14 bases between them. This CDR3 contains 14 residues. CDR3 sequence reads: CSAPLSLGYNEQFF. The CDR3 coding sequence is TGCAGTGCTCCCCTCTCCCTTGGCTACAATGAGCAGTTCTTC.

This chain uses TRBV3-1 with TRBJ2-7; 15 bases align to TRBD2. V lost 6 bases to trimming and J lost 6 bases; unmatched junction nucleotides: 0. Germline lookup yields CDR1 LGHDT and CDR2 YNNKEL (reference sequence). This CDR3 contains 13 residues. CDR3 in DNA: TGTGCCAGCAGGGGACTAGCGGGAGGCGAGCAGTACTTC. Its translation: CASRGLAGGEQYF.

Only a few counts were recorded for this clonotype. One end of the junction does not line up with germline, which may come from a read error. The chain uses TRBV5-1 and TRBJ1-1; D is possibly TRBD1 (6 bases). The CDR3 has 15 residues. Per germline, CDR1 SGHRS and CDR2 YFSETQ. DNA for the CDR3: TGCGCCAGTAGCTTGCAGGGGCGATCGGACACTGAAGCTTTCTTT. Encoded protein: CASSLQGRSDTEAFF.

This chain uses TRBV21-1 with TRBJ2-3; no check of the table's D call, TRBD1, against the DNA was made. TRBV21-1 is a pseudogene locus. This CDR3 has 15 residues. CDR3 DNA: TGTGCCAGCAGCGAACGGGACAGGGCCCCAGATACGCAGTATTTT. Protein product: CASSERDRAPDTQYF.

The J gene is TRBJ1-4, the V gene TRBV5-5; D is uncertain. Trimming pared 4 bases from V and 8 bases from J, leaving 15 bases between. There are 14 residues in the CDR3. Germline V gene sequence: CDR1 SGHKS, CDR2 YYEKEE (reference sequence). The CDR3 loop reads CASSAGPQGEKLFF. The CDR3 DNA reads TGTGCCAGCAGCGCTGGTCCTCAAGGGGAAAAACTGTTTTTT. Based on the CDR3 plus reference TRBV5-5 and TRBJ1-4, the full variable domain is DAGVTQSPTHLIKTRGQQVTLRCSPISGHKSVSWYQQVLGQGPQFIFQYYEKEERGRGNFPDRFSARQFPNYSSELNVNALLLGDSALYLCASSAGPQGEKLFFGSGTQLSVL.